Sequencing of this T cell receptor (beta chain) was carried out in a study of sequential checkpoint blockade in melanoma. Study overall: After both sequences, patients received maintenance nivolumab. Twenty-two patients had matched tumor biopsies before treatment and at week 13 after nivolumab or ipilimumab alone. Whole-study findings and limits: PD-L1 staining and CD8+ counts, not mutational load, tracked tumor T-cell clonality.

Documented treatment: randomized to nivolumab then ipilimumab (arm A) or the reverse (arm B). DNA-damaging chemotherapy had not been given to any patient beforehand. This table comes from immunoSEQ multiplex PCR, and its TCRdb copy is limited to in-frame clones, with some not included. This sample has around 6,300 clones, with 26% found just once. This clone has at least ten counts. Its antigen is unknown. This CDR3 is 16 amino acids long. Trimming cost V 4 bases and J 2 bases, with 17 bases left between them. CDR1 is SGHNT and CDR2 is YENEEA in the germline V gene. The starting material was tumor tissue (inferred from file names), obtained from a patient given nivolumab and ipilimumab in sequence. This TCR was sampled from a human donor with melanoma. This sequence joins TRBV11-3 and TRBJ2-5; the D gene is possibly TRBD2 (6 bases). CDR3 coding DNA: TGTGCCAGCAGCTCGCCCCTCGGAGGGGTACAAGAGACCCAGTACTTC. It is translated as CASSSPLGGVQETQYF.